The T cell receptor (beta chain) under discussion was sequenced for a study of T cell responses to AZD1222 COVID-19 vaccine (dated by TCRdb to the early 2020s). In terms of the full investigation: A total of 230 to 250 trial participants underwent TCR sequencing, of whom some 210 received two doses of AZD1222 and some 25 received two doses of the MenACWY control vaccine. Trial participants were enrolled by age into subgroups of 18-55, 56-69 and 70-plus years, and roughly 150, 30 and 60 TCR-sequenced participants, respectively, were included in these subgroups. Broader findings and caveats from the paper: Most participants were white British and females outnumbered males, and the authors suggested that clonal diversity may have been underestimated. Conclusions about previously exposed vaccinees are limited, since just six or seven AZD1222 recipients were seropositive for SARS-CoV-2 at baseline. After two AZD1222 doses, both the breadth and the depth of spike-specific TCRs were significantly higher than at day 0 and than in MenACWY recipients. CD4 TCRs associated with the vaccine covered the entire spike protein, and the dominant responses were in regions 160-218 and 743-854. Epitopes outside the regions mutated in the B.1.351 and B.1.1.7 variants were reportedly recognized by nearly half of the unique spike-specific TCRs. The 56-69-year group was small, and its depth increase did not reach significance, likely because of low power. Because no day 14 peak-response samples were available, repertoires were characterized only after the peak T cell response.

The germline V gene sets CDR1 to SGHTA and CDR2 to FQGNSA. The CDR3 spans 13 residues, from the cysteine through the phenylalanine. Only the CDR3 region is kept as DNA, spanning 39 bases read in frame from base 1. Compared with germline, V lacks 5 bases and J lacks 5 bases; bases without a gene match: 5. Regarding this clone: No antigen is known for it. Per-nucleotide qualities are absent, and no much larger clonotype sits a single base away.

The CDR3 regions of human TCRbeta chains were analyzed by immunosequencing. The authors' analysis ran thus. TCRs in the repertoires were compared against a reference library of SARS-CoV-2-specific TCRs that had been generated with the MIRA antigen-specificity platform. Breadth meant the fraction of unique TCRs that were SARS-CoV-2-associated, whereas depth meant the fraction of total T cells that were SARS-CoV-2-associated. Each spike-specific TCR was assigned to its reactive spike region and to a CD4 or CD8 class using the MIRA data. Log10-transformed breadth and depth values were compared by one-way ANOVA with Sidak's multiple comparisons tests. The source is immuneACCESS, and TCRdb retained only in-frame sequences with V and J called. Part of the clones is not carried over; for the studies checked, unresolved V genes explain less than half of this, and the remainder is unexplained. The V and J calls and clone size come from that table; D and trimming were worked out from the DNA. For this sample the table gives more than 95,000 clones, of which roughly 82% were detected only once. About 28% of the sample is held by the ten biggest clonotypes.

Reading the label with the study, this specimen's time point is: about 28 days (+/-7) after the second vaccine dose. AZD1222 recipients given second doses at about 4 weeks or at about 12 weeks were pooled, since spike-specific TCR depth and breadth were not found to differ between the two schedules. Vaccinee samples were obtained from the UK trials COV001 and COV002, which included a single-blind randomized controlled phase 2/3 trial of AZD1222 (ChAdOx1 nCoV-19) in healthy adults. For TCRbeta chain sequencing, PBMC samples were collected from trial participants at day 0 and at day 28 after the second dose.

Here the chain combines TRBV7-2 and TRBJ2-5, with TRBD1 identical over 7 junction bases. The source is an adult who received the AZD1222 COVID-19 vaccine. Specimen: peripheral blood, collected 28 days after the second AZD1222 dose. This receptor has the CDR3 CASSRQGMETQYF. The DNA is as follows: TGTGCCAGCAGCAGACAGGGCATGGAGACCCAGTACTTC.